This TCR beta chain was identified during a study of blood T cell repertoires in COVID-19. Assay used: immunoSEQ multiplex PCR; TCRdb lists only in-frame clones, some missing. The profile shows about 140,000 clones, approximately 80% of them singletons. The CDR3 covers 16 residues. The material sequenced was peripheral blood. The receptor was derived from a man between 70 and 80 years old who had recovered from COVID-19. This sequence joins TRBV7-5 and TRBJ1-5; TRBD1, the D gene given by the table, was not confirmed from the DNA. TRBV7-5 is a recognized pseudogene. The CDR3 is CVRSLAHSGCNQPQHF. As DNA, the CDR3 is TGTGTCAGAAGCTTAGCCCACTCAGGGTGCAATCAGCCCCAGCATTTT.